This passage covers 21 T cell receptor beta chains from one sample sequenced in a study of blood T cell repertoires in COVID-19. Sequencing was performed with immunoSEQ multiplex PCR; in TCRdb, only in-frame clones are kept and a portion is missing. This table has 150,000 to 200,000 clones, just over 90% appearing once. Sequenced input: peripheral blood. These receptors came from a man between 18 and 29 years old with acute or convalescent COVID-19.

This chain connects TRBV6-5 to TRBJ1-4; D is possibly TRBD1 (5 bases). This CDR3 has 14 amino acids. Germline lookup yields CDR1 MNHEY and CDR2 SVGAGI. Trimming removed 2 bases at V and 8 bases at J, with 12 bases between. Here the CDR3 reads CASSYLPGGEKLFF. For the CDR3, the DNA is TGTGCCAGCAGTTACCTTCCGGGGGGAGAAAAACTGTTTTTT.

V and J are TRBV2 and TRBJ1-1, with D maybe TRBD1 (6 bases). The CDR3 sequence is 13 residues long. Looked up from germline, CDR1 is SNHLY and CDR2 is FYNNEI. Trimming shortened V by 7 bases and J by 1 base, and 10 bases separated the two germline ends. In nucleotides, the CDR3 is TGTGCCAGCAAAAGGACAGAGAACACTGAAGCTTTCTTT. Translating gives CASKRTENTEAFF.

The chain combines TRBV30 with TRBJ1-2, with 10 bases that match TRBD1. Unmatched junction bases numbered 8, after V lost 5 bases and J lost 5 bases. CDR1 is GTSNPN and CDR2 is SVGIG in the germline V gene (reference sequence). This CDR3 comprises 14 residues. The CDR3 nucleotides read TGTGCCTGGGGCGGGACAGGGGAGGGATATGGCTACACCTTC. Translating gives CAWGGTGEGYGYTF.

The chain links TRBV18 to TRBJ2-3; 11 bases line up with TRBD2. CDR1 and CDR2 from the germline V gene are KGHSH and LQKENI. The J segment lost 1 base and the V segment lost 6 bases, leaving 9 bases of the junction unmatched. CDR3 length: 17 amino acids. As DNA, the CDR3 is TGTGCCAGCTCGCCTTCGACTAGCGGGGATCGCACAGATACGCAGTATTTT. Translated, it gives CASSPSTSGDRTDTQYF.

This chain joins TRBV7-9 and TRBJ1-1, with a weak D call TRBD1 (5 bases). The CDR3 is made up of 16 amino acids. The germline V gene has CDR1 SEHNR and CDR2 FQNEAQ (reference sequence). The V end lost 3 bases, the J end lost 4 bases, and 18 bases lay between the germline ends. For the CDR3, the DNA is TGTGCCAGCAGCTTGCTCGGGCAGGGTGGAATCACTGAAGCTTTCTTT. It yields the protein CASSLLGQGGITEAFF.

The chain couples TRBV24-1 to TRBJ2-1, with TRBD2 matching 9 bases. The CDR3 loop spans 17 amino acids. CDR1 and CDR2 (germline): KGHDR, SFDVKD. After removal of 3 bases from V and 7 bases from J, the junction contained 12 bases not matched to a gene. This CDR3 is CATSDPPGLAIRNEQFF. The CDR3 region has the DNA TGTGCCACCAGTGATCCCCCCGGACTAGCGATTCGGAATGAGCAGTTCTTC.

The rearrangement joins TRBV19 to TRBJ2-1; the D gene is possibly TRBD2 (6 bases). The CDR3 loop spans 14 amino acids. V dropped 8 bases and J dropped 3 bases, with 14 bases sitting between them. Germline V gene sequence: CDR1 LNHDA, CDR2 SQIVND (reference sequence). CDR3 sequence: CASGSGAGYNEQFF. In DNA, the CDR3 is TGTGCCAGTGGTTCGGGAGCGGGCTACAATGAGCAGTTCTTC.

The chain combines TRBV24-1 with TRBJ1-2; 8 nucleotides line up with TRBD1. This CDR3 region has 17 residues. Trimming took 4 bases from V and 4 from J; bases not matched to a gene: 13. Germline V gene data show CDR1 as KGHDR and CDR2 as SFDVKD. Here the CDR3 DNA reads TGTGCCACCAGTGAGACCGGGACAGGCCCGAAAGGCTATGGCTACACCTTC. This gives the protein CATSETGTGPKGYGYTF.

The chain has TRBV28 and TRBJ2-5; no definite D call. CDR1 is MDHEN, CDR2 SYDVKM, per germline. Trimming stripped 5 bases from V and 5 bases from J, with 6 bases between. CDR3 length equals 11 residues. CDR3 sequence reads: CASSPRETQYF. In DNA, the CDR3 is TGTGCCAGCAGTCCCAGGGAGACCCAGTACTTC.

This sequence joins TRBV7-9 and TRBJ1-1; D uncertain. Deletions cut 2 bases from V and 3 bases from J, with 19 bases between. This CDR3 spans 17 amino acids. Germline CDR1 reads SEHNR; CDR2 reads FQNEAQ (reference sequence). This CDR3 is CASSLKITSGPDTEAFF. The CDR3 nucleotides are TGTGCCAGCAGCTTAAAAATAACGAGCGGGCCTGACACTGAAGCTTTCTTT.

The chain employs TRBV4-1 and TRBJ2-7; D is possibly TRBD2 (6 bases). Trimming pared 5 bases from V and 4 bases from J, leaving 12 bases between. Germline V gene lookup returns CDR1 MGHRA and CDR2 YSYEKL. The CDR3 is made up of 13 amino acids. DNA for the CDR3: TGCGCCAGCAGCTCGCGGGAAGATTACGAGCAGTACTTC. Translated: CASSSREDYEQYF.

This sequence joins TRBV11-3 and TRBJ2-3; 7 positions agree with TRBD1. CDR3 length equals 16 residues. The trim removed 5 bases at V and 2 bases at J, leaving 10 bases unmatched. Germline values: CDR1 SGHNT, CDR2 YENEEA. As DNA, the CDR3 is TGTGCCAGCAGCACCGGGGACAGCTCCATCACAGATACGCAGTATTTT. This translates into CASSTGDSSITDTQYF.

The V call is TRBV5-4, the J call TRBJ1-5; 11 nucleotides align to TRBD1. Trimming cost V 2 bases and J 4 bases; bases outside gene matches: 2. Germline-derived CDR1 and CDR2 are SGHNT and YYREEE (reference sequence). The CDR3 has 15 amino acids. Written as DNA, the CDR3 is TGTGCCAGCAGCTTAGGGACAGGGGGAAATCAGCCCCAGCATTTT. This translates into CASSLGTGGNQPQHF.

The table lists this clone with a count of one. The CDR3 spells CASSWRLGTDTQYF. For the CDR3, the DNA is TGCGCCAGCAGCTGGCGGCTAGGTACAGATACGCAGTATTTT. J is TRBJ2-3 and V is TRBV5-1; D remains ambiguous. This CDR3 is built from 14 residues. The germline V gene encodes CDR1 SGHRS and CDR2 YFSETQ. V was cut by 3 bases and J by 3 bases, with 11 bases left in between.

This chain joins TRBV5-1 and TRBJ2-2; 8 bases agree with TRBD1. Germline V CDR1 and CDR2: SGHRS, YFSETQ. This CDR3 is built from 18 residues. The V segment lost 0 bases and the J segment 3 bases; nucleotides outside the gene matches: 10. Here the CDR3 DNA reads TGCGCCAGCAGCTTGGAGATACGGACAGGGTTTCACACCGGGGAGCTGTTTTTT. As protein: CASSLEIRTGFHTGELFF.

The chain is built from TRBV6-4 and TRBJ1-2, with D perhaps matching TRBD1 (5 bases). Germline V CDR1 and CDR2: MRHNA, SNTAGT. The CDR3 has 15 amino acids. V was cut by 6 bases and J by 2 bases, with 16 bases left in between. The chain's CDR3 is CASSAHRSPNYGYTF. DNA of the CDR3: TGTGCCAGCAGCGCTCACAGGTCCCCCAACTATGGCTACACCTTC.

This clone was observed once. The chain carries TRBV3-1 (or the pseudogene TRBV3-2) and TRBJ2-5; D might be TRBD2 (6 bases). Trimming removed 4 bases from V and 5 bases from J, with 14 bases in between. The CDR3 consists of 14 residues. Germline V gives CDR1 LGHDT, CDR2 YNNKEL (reference sequence). The CDR3, as DNA: TGTGCCAGCAGCCCCGGAGGGGCGCAGGAGACCCAGTACTTC. Its protein is CASSPGGAQETQYF.

The chain couples TRBV7-2 to TRBJ2-5, with a possible D match to TRBD2 (5 bases). The germline V gene encodes CDR1 SGHTA and CDR2 FQGNSA. This CDR3 spans 13 amino acids. V lost 5 bases to trimming and J lost 3 bases, with 10 bases between them. CDR3 bases: TGTGCCAGCAGCCGAGGACTGGAAGAGACCCAGTACTTC. This sequence encodes CASSRGLEETQYF.

The chain carries TRBV7-9 and TRBJ1-2, with 7 bases identical to TRBD1. Trimming cost V 6 bases and J 10 bases; bases outside gene matches: 14. The germline gives CDR1 SEHNR, CDR2 FQNEAQ (reference sequence). The CDR3 loop spans 14 amino acids. Here the CDR3 reads CASSIMGQPEDYTF. DNA for the CDR3: TGTGCCAGCAGTATAATGGGACAGCCGGAAGACTACACCTTC.

J is TRBJ1-1 and V is TRBV18; D perhaps matches TRBD1 (5 bases). Germline V gene lookup returns CDR1 KGHSH and CDR2 LQKENI. The V and J ends lost 2 bases and 5 bases respectively, with 15 bases between them. The CDR3 runs 15 residues. The CDR3 DNA sequence: TGTGCCAGCTCACCAGAACTGGCGGGGCGAACTGAAGCTTTCTTT. Translating it yields CASSPELAGRTEAFF.

J is TRBJ1-2 and V is TRBV2; weak D call: TRBD1 (6 bases). The CDR3 is made up of 14 amino acids. Trimming shortened V by 8 bases and J by 2 bases, and 15 bases separated the two germline ends. Looked up from germline, CDR1 is SNHLY and CDR2 is FYNNEI. The CDR3 loop reads CASVISRGNYGYTF. The CDR3 DNA reads TGTGCCAGCGTTATATCGAGGGGGAACTATGGCTACACCTTC.